This TCR beta chain appears in the sequencing data of a study of blood T cells in healthy people across ages. Points on this clonotype: Its antigen is not identified.

Using a J-beta primer mix together with a sample-barcoded 5' primer, a second PCR was run for roughly 7 to 12 cycles. Each CDR3 protein gets one entry after TCRdb re-called the 5' RACE reads with MiXCR. This table has 2 million or so distinct CDR3 sequences, about 50% appearing once. Broader study findings: TCR beta diversity per million T cells fell roughly linearly with age.

CDR1 and CDR2 (germline): MNHEY, SMNVEV (reference sequence). The V gene lost 3 bases and the J gene lost 1 base, with 15 bases spanning the gap. This CDR3 has 16 amino acids. The J gene is TRBJ1-1, the V gene TRBV27, with D tentatively TRBD1 (6 bases). The clonotype originates from a middle-aged woman in good health. Sequencing was carried out using blood. CDR3 DNA: TGTGCCAGCAGTTTGGAAGGGGGAAGAACGAACACTGAAGCTTTCTTT. It translates to CASSLEGGRTNTEAFF.